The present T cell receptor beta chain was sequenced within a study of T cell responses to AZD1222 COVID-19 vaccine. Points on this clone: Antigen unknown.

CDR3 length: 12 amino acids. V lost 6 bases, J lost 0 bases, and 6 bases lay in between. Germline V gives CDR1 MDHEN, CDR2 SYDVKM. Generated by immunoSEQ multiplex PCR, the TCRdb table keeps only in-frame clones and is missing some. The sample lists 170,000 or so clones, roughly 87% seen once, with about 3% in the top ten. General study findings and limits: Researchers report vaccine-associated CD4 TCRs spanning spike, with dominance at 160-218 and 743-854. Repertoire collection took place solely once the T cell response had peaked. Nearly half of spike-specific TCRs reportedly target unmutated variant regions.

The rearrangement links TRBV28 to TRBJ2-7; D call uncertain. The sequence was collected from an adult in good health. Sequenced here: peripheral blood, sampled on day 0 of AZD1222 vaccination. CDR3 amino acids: CASRISSYEQYF. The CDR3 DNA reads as TGTGCCAGCAGGATTAGCTCCTACGAGCAGTACTTC.